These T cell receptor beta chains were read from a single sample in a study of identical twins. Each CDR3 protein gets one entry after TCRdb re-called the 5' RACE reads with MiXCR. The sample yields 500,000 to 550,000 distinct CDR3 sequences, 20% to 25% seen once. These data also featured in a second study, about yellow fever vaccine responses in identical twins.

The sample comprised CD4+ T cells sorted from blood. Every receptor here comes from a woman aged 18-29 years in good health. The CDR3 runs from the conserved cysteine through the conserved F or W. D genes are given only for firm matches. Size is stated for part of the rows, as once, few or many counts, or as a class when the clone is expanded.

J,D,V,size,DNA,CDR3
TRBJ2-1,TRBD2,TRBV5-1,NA,TGCGCCAGCAGCCCCCTGGGCGGGGGGGCAGGGAATGAGCAGTTCTTC,CASSPLGGGAGNEQFF
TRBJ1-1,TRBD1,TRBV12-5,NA,TGTGCTAGTGGTAGACCGGGACAGGGGACCATGAATGCTTTCTTT,CASGRPGQGTMNAFF
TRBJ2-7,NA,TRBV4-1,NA,TGCGCCAGCAGAGAGGCAGGTAACTACGAGCAGTACTTC,CASREAGNYEQYF
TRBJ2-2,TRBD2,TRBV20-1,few,TGCAGTGCTAGAGAATCGGGACTAGGACCGAACACCGGGGAGCTGTTTTTT,CSARESGLGPNTGELFF
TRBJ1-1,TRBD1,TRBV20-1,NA,TGCAGTGCCAGCAGTCCTCGGGACAGGGGGCACACTGAAGCTTTCTTT,CSASSPRDRGHTEAFF
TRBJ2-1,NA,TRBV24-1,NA,TGTGCCACCAGTGATTTTTCGAGACAGCAGTTCTTC,CATSDFSRQQFF
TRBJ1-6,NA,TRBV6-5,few,TGTGCCAGCAGTTTAACACCGAGCTCCTATAATTCACCCCTCCACTTT,CASSLTPSSYNSPLHF
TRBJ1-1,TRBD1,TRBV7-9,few,TGTGCCAGCAGCTCATGGACAGGGGACACTGAAGCTTTCTTT,CASSSWTGDTEAFF
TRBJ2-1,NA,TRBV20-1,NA,TGCAGTGCTAGAGATCTCCAAAACAGGATCAATGAGCAGTTCTTC,CSARDLQNRINEQFF
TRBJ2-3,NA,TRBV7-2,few,TGTGCCAGCAGCTTAAGGGGGATTGCAGATACGCAGTATTTT,CASSLRGIADTQYF
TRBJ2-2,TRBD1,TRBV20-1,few,TGCAGTGCTATAAAAACCGGGACAGGGGAGTCCGGGGAGCTGTTTTTT,CSAIKTGTGESGELFF
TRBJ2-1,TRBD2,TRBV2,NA,TGTGCCAGCAGTGAAGCGCTTCTAGCGGGGGGGCGTAATGAGCAGTTCTTC,CASSEALLAGGRNEQFF
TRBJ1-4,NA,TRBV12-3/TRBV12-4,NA,TGTGCCAGCAGTTTGGACACGGCGCGAGGGAAACTGTTTTTT,CASSLDTARGKLFF
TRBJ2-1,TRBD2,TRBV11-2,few,TGTGCCAGCAGCCCCAGACTAGCGGGGGTGGATGAGCAGTTCTTC,CASSPRLAGVDEQFF
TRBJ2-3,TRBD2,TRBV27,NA,TGTGCCAGCAGTTATTCGGGACTAGCGGGGGCAGATACGCAGTATTTT,CASSYSGLAGADTQYF
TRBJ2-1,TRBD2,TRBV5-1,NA,TGCGCCAGCAAGTGGACTAGCGGCGAATACAACAATGAGCAGTTCTTC,CASKWTSGEYNNEQFF
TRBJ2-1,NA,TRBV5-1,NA,TGCGCCAGCAGCTTGGGTAGTAGCGGAGTATACAATGAGCAGTTCTTC,CASSLGSSGVYNEQFF
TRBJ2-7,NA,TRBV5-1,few,TGCGCCAGCAGCTTGGTGGGTTCGACGCAACCCACCTACGAGCAGTACTTC,CASSLVGSTQPTYEQYF
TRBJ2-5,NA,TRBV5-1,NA,TGCGCCAGCAGCTTGGTAGCGACGGAGGAGACCCAGTACTTC,CASSLVATEETQYF
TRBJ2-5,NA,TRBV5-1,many,TGCGCCAGCAGCTTCCAGAAAGAGACCCAGTACTTC,CASSFQKETQYF
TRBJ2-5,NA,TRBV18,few,TGTGCCAGCTCCCGTCCACTGGAGACCCAGTACTTC,CASSRPLETQYF
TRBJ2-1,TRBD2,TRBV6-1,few,TGTGCCAGCAGTGTTGTAGCGGGGACATACAATGAGCAGTTCTTC,CASSVVAGTYNEQFF
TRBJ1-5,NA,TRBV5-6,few,TGTGCCAGCAGCTTGGAGGGGGGAGGGGGCAATCAGCCCCAGCATTTT,CASSLEGGGGNQPQHF
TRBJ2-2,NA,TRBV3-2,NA,TGTGCCAGCAGCCGGGCGAATCCCATACTCGGACTAGCGGGAGTGGGGACCGGGGAGCTGTTTTTT,CASSRANPILGLAGVGTGELFF
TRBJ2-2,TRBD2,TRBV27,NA,TGTGCCAGCAGTTCAATTCGGGGAGCAGCGGGGACCGGGGAGCTGTTTTTT,CASSSIRGAAGTGELFF
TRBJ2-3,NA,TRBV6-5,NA,TGTGCCAGCAGTTACCCGGCAGGGACCACAGATACGCAGTATTTT,CASSYPAGTTDTQYF
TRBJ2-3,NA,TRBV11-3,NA,TGTGCCAGCAGCTTAGGAGTGGGTACGCAGTATTTT,CASSLGVGTQYF
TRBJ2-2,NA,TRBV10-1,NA,TGCGCCAGCCGCCGGGACTTGAACACCGGGGAGCTGTTTTTT,CASRRDLNTGELFF
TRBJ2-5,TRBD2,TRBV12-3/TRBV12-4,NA,TGTGCCAGCAGTTTAGAGAGCGGGAGAGGATCAGAGACCCAGTACTTC,CASSLESGRGSETQYF